This T cell receptor beta chain is drawn from a study of cytomegalovirus exposure and HLA in healthy donors. The CDR3 totals 15 residues. V was clipped by 6 bases and J by 2 bases; unmatched bases: 8. Germline V lookup: CDR1 MDHEN, CDR2 SYDVKM. Study outcomes and limitations: CMV antigen specificity of a few CMV-associated chains was confirmed in vitro. By a later analysis, the bulk of CMV-associated TCR beta chains appeared HLA-restricted. The study carried out a later analysis of TCR beta sequences. It associated 15,000 to 20,000 of them with specific HLA alleles at a false discovery rate of 0.05.

Amplification used 60 Vbeta primers and 13 Jbeta primers. Assay used: immunoSEQ multiplex PCR; TCRdb lists only in-frame clones, some missing. The sample shows 150,000 to 200,000 clones, about four fifths of them seen only once. These donors counted as nominally healthy when sampled, but unrecorded immune exposures were likely. Details on this clone: Its antigen is not identified.

The receptor comes from a man younger than 45 in good health and CMV-seropositive. This chain links TRBV28 with TRBJ2-3; 7 nucleotides match TRBD1. Specimen: PBMCs. The CDR3 nucleotides are TGTGCCAGCAGCCCGTCGGGACAGCACACAGATACGCAGTATTTT. Protein: CASSPSGQHTDTQYF.